The rows below give T cell receptor beta chains drawn from one sample of a study of read filtering for tumor transcriptome and immune sequencing. TCRdb analysed the reads with MiXCR anew, one entry per CDR3 protein. This table has roughly 90,000 distinct CDR3 sequences, roughly a fifth appearing once. Sequenced sample: a population of CD138-negative cells sorted from bone marrow. Every receptor here comes from a donor at least 40 years old with multiple myeloma. The CDR3 runs from the conserved cysteine through the conserved F or W. A D gene is named only where the DNA matches it firmly.

d_call | v_call | cdr3_aa
. | TRBV5-1 | CASRTALGTDTQYF
. | TRBV7-9 | CASSSRARGGEKLFF
. | TRBV3-1 | CASSQEENTQYF
. | TRBV20-1 | CSAGRGERPQHF
. | TRBV3-1 | CASSQGFPPQETQYF
TRBD1 | TRBV18 | CASSPQGAETQYF
. | TRBV21-1 | CASGKERGCTNQPQHF
TRBD1 | TRBV5-1 | CASSPAPGQAVYEAFF
TRBD1 | TRBV7-2 | CASNNEGAQPQHF
. | TRBV28 | CASSFPLSPRPTEAFF
. | TRBV5-1 | CASSPYTSTGELFF
. | TRBV29-1 | CSVAGKGRETQYF
. | TRBV5-1 | CASSFLKAAHTDTQYF
TRBD1 | TRBV7-6 | CASSSQRDRGRETQYF
. | TRBV24-1 | CATRDSGNTGELFF
. | TRBV18 | CASTPDSPNYGYTF
. | TRBV18 | CASSPAGGYYEQYF
TRBD2 | TRBV5-4 | CASSFGAGAQNTGELFF
. | TRBV19 | CASSQHYNEQFF
. | TRBV7-2 | CASSLAPPGLRGADTQYF
TRBD1 | TRBV4-1 | CASSQEDRPLEQYF
. | TRBV28 | CASRSGQIYGYTF
. | TRBV24-1 | CATSQYRNTEAFF
. | TRBV6-2/TRBV6-3 | CASSAGANTGELFF
. | TRBV20-1 | CSAREAGRGSTYEQYF
TRBD2 | TRBV5-1 | CASSEPSGAYYNEQFF
TRBD1 | TRBV30 | CAWSRERQGTNTEAFF
. | TRBV29-1 | CSGRQGWGTEAFF
TRBD1 | TRBV6-2/TRBV6-3 | CASSLQTGLTEAFF
TRBD1 | TRBV12-3/TRBV12-4 | CASRDRAGWTEAFF
TRBD1 | TRBV29-1 | CSAGTGREAFF
. | TRBV9 | CASSVAWGGNSPLHF
TRBD1 | TRBV6-1 | CASRPGTGRPQHF